This T cell receptor beta chain was recovered during a study of cytomegalovirus exposure and HLA in healthy donors. The CDR3 has 14 residues. Germline V gene lookup returns CDR1 SGHAT and CDR2 FQNNGV. V gave up 5 bases and J gave up 0 bases, with 8 bases separating them. The PCR contained 60 Vbeta and 13 Jbeta primers. Profiling relied on immunoSEQ multiplex PCR, and the TCRdb table lists in-frame clones only, not all of them. The data contain 150,000 to 200,000 clones, about 83% of them singletons. This clone appeared a single time. This chain uses TRBV11-2 with TRBJ1-3; D uncertain. The sample comprised PBMCs. This sequence was found in a young woman in good health and CMV-seropositive. The CDR3 is CASSRDSSGNTIYF. CDR3 in DNA: TGTGCCAGCAGCCGAGATTCCTCTGGAAACACCATATATTTT.